This T cell receptor (beta chain) was captured by sequencing in a study of cytomegalovirus exposure and HLA in healthy donors. PCR was performed using 60 Vbeta and 13 Jbeta primers. Profiling relied on immunoSEQ multiplex PCR, and the TCRdb table lists in-frame clones only, not all of them. The data contain 100,000 to 150,000 clones, about four fifths of them singletons. This CDR3 spans 15 amino acids. From germline, CDR1 is LGHNA and CDR2 YSLEER. Trimming took 0 bases from V and 5 from J; bases not matched to a gene: 6. Whole-study findings and limits: In vitro work confirmed that a few CMV-associated chains recognize CMV antigens. Later work showed greater clonal expansion in HLA-associated TCR beta chains than in equally common others. Some public TCRs appeared in many individuals, while most sequences were rare. Earlier results showed most TCR beta V segments being productive about 90% or about 30% of the time.

Remarks on this clone: Its antigen is not known.

The gene calls are TRBV4-3 and TRBJ2-7; TRBD2 agrees at 8 bases. Input material: PBMCs. The sequence came from a man aged 18 to 30 in good health and CMV-seronegative. Written as DNA, the CDR3 is TGCGCCAGCAGCCAAGATGAGACTAGCGCCGACGAGCAGTACTTC. It encodes CASSQDETSADEQYF.